The 28 T cell receptor beta chains reported below all come from one sample, sequenced in a study of cytomegalovirus exposure and HLA in healthy donors. This PCR relied on a set of 60 Vbeta primers and 13 Jbeta primers. TCRdb keeps only in-frame clones here, not all; method: immunoSEQ multiplex PCR. The profile covers about 150,000 clones, with 70% to 80% appearing a single time and approximately 8% taken by the ten largest. Material for sequencing was PBMCs. These receptors were collected from a man aged 25 to 45 in good health and CMV-seropositive.

The chain combines TRBV25-1 with TRBJ2-5; 9 bases fit TRBD2. CDR1 and CDR2 from the germline V gene are MGHDK and SYGVNS. V was clipped by 3 bases and J by 3 bases; unmatched bases: 2. CDR3 length equals 14 residues. CDR3 in DNA: TGTGCCAGCAGTGAGCCTAGCGGGGAAGAGACCCAGTACTTC. Translating it yields CASSEPSGEETQYF.

This rearrangement joins TRBV7-3 to TRBJ1-5; D unresolved. This CDR3 is 17 amino acids long. V was cut by 1 base and J by 4 bases, with 17 bases left in between. Per germline, CDR1 SGHTA and CDR2 FQGTGA. This chain's CDR3 is CASSLSGSDPKNQPQHF. The DNA of the CDR3 is TGTGCCAGCAGCTTAAGCGGGTCCGACCCTAAAAATCAGCCCCAGCATTTT.

The V gene is TRBV4-2, the J gene TRBJ1-1; D unclear. This CDR3 is 13 amino acids long. The germline gives CDR1 LGHNA, CDR2 YNFKEQ. Between the trimmed V and J ends, which lost 0 bases and 4 bases, there was a span of 6 bases. The CDR3 region is CASSQDGSTEAFF. Written as DNA, the CDR3 is TGTGCCAGCAGCCAAGATGGGAGCACTGAAGCTTTCTTT.

The chain recombines TRBV5-4 with TRBJ2-1; TRBD1 agrees at 7 bases. This CDR3 is 15 amino acids long. V was pared by 4 bases and J by 9 bases, with 13 bases of the junction left unmatched. Looked up from germline, CDR1 is SGHNT and CDR2 is YYREEE (reference sequence). Here the CDR3 DNA reads TGTGCCAGCAGCCGGAACCTACAGGGGAAGATTGAGCAGTTCTTC. It specifies CASSRNLQGKIEQFF.

This clone was counted once. The chain uses TRBV11-2 and TRBJ2-3; maybe TRBD1 (6 bases). The CDR3 is 13 residues long. Germline assignment: CDR1 SGHAT and CDR2 FQNNGV. V gave up 5 bases and J gave up 7 bases, with 13 bases separating them. CDR3 loop: CASSIGQPNTQYF. The DNA of the CDR3 is TGTGCCAGCAGCATCGGACAGCCCAATACGCAGTATTTT. Full variable domain (rest looked up from reference TRBV11-2 and TRBJ2-3): EAGVAQSPRYKIIEKRQSVAFWCNPISGHATLYWYQQILGQGPKLLIQFQNNGVVDDSQLPKDRFSAERLKGVDSTLKIQPAKLEDSAVYLCASSIGQPNTQYFGPGTRLTVL.

This clone was recorded a few times. V gene TRBV18 combines with J gene TRBJ2-5; 8 bases fit TRBD1. V lost 6 bases and J lost 6; bases outside the gene matches: 3. This CDR3 spans 12 amino acids. Germline CDR1 is KGHSH and CDR2 is LQKENI. The CDR3 DNA is TGTGCCAGCTCGGACAGGGCTCAGACCCAGTACTTC. It encodes CASSDRAQTQYF.

This clone was observed a handful of times. The chain carries TRBV7-6 and TRBJ1-1; a weak D match, TRBD1 (6 bases). CDR1 is SGHVS and CDR2 is FNYEAQ in the germline V gene. Trimming stripped 5 bases from V and 0 bases from J, with 13 bases between. This CDR3 contains 15 residues. For the CDR3, the DNA is TGTGCCAGCAGCCCGACCGGGACAATGAACACTGAAGCTTTCTTT. It specifies CASSPTGTMNTEAFF.

This chain connects TRBV28 to TRBJ1-5; 7 nucleotides match TRBD1. Germline assignment: CDR1 MDHEN and CDR2 SYDVKM. Unmatched junction bases numbered 6, after V lost 3 bases and J lost 4 bases. The CDR3 has 15 amino acids. The CDR3 here is CASSFTTGRNQPQHF. For the CDR3, the DNA is TGTGCCAGCAGTTTCACGACAGGGAGAAATCAGCCCCAGCATTTT. The full variable domain, with the rest looked up from reference TRBV28 and TRBJ1-5, is DVKVTQSSRYLVKRTGEKVFLECVQDMDHENMFWYRQDPGLGLRLIYFSYDVKMKEKGDIPEGYSVSREKKERFSLILESASTNQTSMYLCASSFTTGRNQPQHFGDGTRLSIL.

Only one count was recorded for this clone. This chain links TRBV9 with TRBJ1-5; tentatively, D is TRBD1 (5 bases). Between the trimmed V and J ends, which lost 0 bases and 7 bases, there was a span of 11 bases. The CDR3 has 14 amino acids. The germline V gene has CDR1 SGDLS and CDR2 YYNGEE. CDR3 sequence: CASSVGGGVQPQHF. The CDR3 DNA reads as TGTGCCAGCAGCGTAGGGGGGGGTGTCCAGCCCCAGCATTTT.

As for this clone: Other DNA sequences in this sample translate to the same CDR3. The rearrangement uses TRBV19 and TRBJ1-3, with D possibly matching TRBD1 (5 bases). The CDR3 length is 14 residues. V was pared by 3 bases and J by 4 bases, with 10 bases between. Germline V lookup: CDR1 LNHDA, CDR2 SQIVND (reference sequence). The CDR3 DNA is TGTGCCAGTAGTATCGGAGGGGCCGGAAACACCATATATTTT. Encoded protein: CASSIGGAGNTIYF. The full variable domain, rest sourced from reference TRBV19 and TRBJ1-3, is DGGITQSPKYLFRKEGQNVTLSCEQNLNHDAMYWYRQDPGQGLRLIYYSQIVNDFQKGDIAEGYSVSREKKESFPLTVTSAQKNPTAFYLCASSIGGAGNTIYFGEGSWLTVV.

Points on this clone: Other DNA sequences in the same sample also yield this CDR3. The chain carries TRBV5-1 and TRBJ2-3; TRBD2 agrees at 8 bases. The V segment lost 0 bases and the J segment 1 base; nucleotides outside the gene matches: 1. This CDR3 has 15 residues. The germline gives CDR1 SGHRS, CDR2 YFSETQ. CDR3 sequence reads: CASSLGRGGTDTQYF. In DNA form, the CDR3 reads TGCGCCAGCAGCTTGGGGCGGGGGGGCACAGATACGCAGTATTTT.

J is TRBJ1-3 and V is TRBV28; TRBD1 is a possible D gene (6 bases). The germline CDR1 and CDR2 sequences are MDHEN and SYDVKM. The CDR3 has 13 residues. The ends were cut back, 11 bases at V and 0 bases at J, with 11 bases in the middle. CDR3 bases: TGTGCCGGGGGCAGGCCCTCTGGAAACACCATATATTTT. Translated: CAGGRPSGNTIYF.

The V and J genes are TRBV7-6 and TRBJ1-1; D perhaps matches TRBD1 (6 bases). Germline lookup yields CDR1 SGHVS and CDR2 FNYEAQ. V shed 2 bases and J shed 4 bases, with 8 bases lying between them. The CDR3 has 13 amino acids. The CDR3 sequence is CASSLRGSTEAFF. The DNA for the CDR3 is TGTGCCAGCAGCTTAAGGGGGTCCACTGAAGCTTTCTTT.

The V gene is TRBV30, the J gene TRBJ1-3, with 8 nucleotides matching TRBD1. Germline assignment: CDR1 GTSNPN and CDR2 SVGIG (reference sequence). This CDR3 is built from 14 residues. The V gene end was trimmed by 7 bases and the J gene end by 4 bases; junction bases not matched to a gene: 9. Here the CDR3 reads CASQIRTGGNTIYF. Here the CDR3 DNA reads TGTGCCTCCCAAATCCGGACAGGGGGAAACACCATATATTTT.

This chain links TRBV5-1 with TRBJ2-5; possible D gene TRBD2, 5 bases. Germline CDR1 reads SGHRS; CDR2 reads YFSETQ. CDR3 length equals 17 residues. Trimming shortened V by 1 base and J by 4 bases, and 20 bases separated the two germline ends. The CDR3 protein is CASSLSGKGLRGETQYF. CDR3 nucleotide sequence: TGCGCCAGCAGCTTGTCGGGAAAAGGATTACGGGGAGAGACCCAGTACTTC.

This clone came up a few times. The rearrangement joins TRBV7-8 to TRBJ2-1; TRBD2 aligns across 10 bases. CDR3 length: 16 residues. The germline gives CDR1 SGHVS, CDR2 FQNEAQ. V dropped 8 bases and J dropped 8; count of bases not matched to a gene: 15. The CDR3 protein is CASDESRLAGDDEQFF. CDR3 coding DNA: TGTGCCAGCGATGAAAGTCGGCTAGCGGGAGACGATGAGCAGTTCTTC.

The V and J genes are TRBV6-5 and TRBJ2-7; 9 nucleotides align to TRBD2. CDR1 is MNHEY and CDR2 is SVGAGI in the germline V gene. V lost 2 bases, J lost 3 bases, and 5 bases stayed unmatched. CDR3 length: 15 residues. The CDR3 region is CASSYRGLALYEQYF. The CDR3 nucleotides are TGTGCCAGCAGTTACCGGGGACTAGCCCTCTACGAGCAGTACTTC.

This chain uses TRBV6-1 with TRBJ1-1; D gene uncertain. The V and J ends lost 4 bases and 6 bases respectively, with 15 bases between them. Looked up from germline, CDR1 is MNHNS and CDR2 is SASEGT. The CDR3 has 14 residues. The CDR3 reads CASSGWQRSSEAFF. CDR3 sequence (DNA): TGTGCCAGCAGTGGCTGGCAACGGAGTTCTGAAGCTTTCTTT.

The J gene is TRBJ2-3, the V gene TRBV25-1, with 8 bases that match TRBD1. Germline loops: CDR1 MGHDK, CDR2 SYGVNS. The ends lost 3 bases at V and 2 bases at J; junction bases unmatched: 7. CDR3 length: 16 amino acids. CDR3 amino acids: CASSDGRTGITDTQYF. The CDR3 region has the DNA TGTGCCAGCAGTGATGGCCGGACAGGGATCACAGATACGCAGTATTTT.

The chain recombines TRBV4-1 with TRBJ1-5; D may be TRBD1 (6 bases). The V end lost 4 bases, the J end lost 7 bases, and 17 bases lay between the germline ends. Germline-derived CDR1 and CDR2 are MGHRA and YSYEKL. This CDR3 contains 15 residues. The CDR3 reads CASSLGGGGFQPQHF. Here the CDR3 DNA reads TGCGCCAGCAGCCTCGGGGGCGGGGGCTTCCAGCCCCAGCATTTT.

The rearrangement uses TRBV5-1 and TRBJ2-7; 8 bases align to TRBD1. The trim removed 5 bases at V and 0 bases at J, leaving 13 bases unmatched. Per germline, CDR1 SGHRS and CDR2 YFSETQ. The CDR3 is made up of 17 amino acids. The CDR3: CASSPPRQGLSSYEQYF. CDR3 DNA: TGCGCCAGCAGTCCCCCAAGACAGGGGCTAAGCTCCTACGAGCAGTACTTC. The variable domain in full, completed from reference TRBV5-1 and TRBJ2-7, reads KAGVTQTPRYLIKTRGQQVTLSCSPISGHRSVSWYQQTPGQGLQFLFEYFSETQRNKGNFPGRFSGRQFSNSRSEMNVSTLELGDSALYLCASSPPRQGLSSYEQYFGPGTRLTVT.

This clone was seen only once. The chain recombines TRBV6-5 with TRBJ1-1; the match to TRBD1 covers 7 bases. CDR3 length: 12 amino acids. Germline CDR1 MNHEY, CDR2 SVGAGI. Germline trimming cut 2 bases from V and 10 bases from J; bases unmatched to any gene: 4. The CDR3 protein is CASSYAGGRAFF. The CDR3 nucleotides read TGTGCCAGCAGTTACGCAGGGGGGCGAGCTTTCTTT.

The rearrangement uses TRBV7-3 and TRBJ2-1, with 7 bases lining up with TRBD1. Germline V gene data show CDR1 as SGHTA and CDR2 as FQGTGA. The trim removed 0 bases at V and 6 bases at J, leaving 5 bases unmatched. This CDR3 region has 15 residues. CDR3 loop: CASSLTGGLSNEQFF. In DNA form, the CDR3 reads TGTGCCAGCAGCTTAACAGGGGGCTTGAGCAATGAGCAGTTCTTC.

This clone is a singleton in its sample. The V call is TRBV5-6, the J call TRBJ2-5; no clear D gene. Trimming took 0 bases from V and 7 from J, leaving 13 bases between them. The length of the CDR3 is 14 residues. CDR1 is SGHDT and CDR2 is YYEEEE in the germline V gene. The CDR3 spells CASSLASRSVTQYF. In nucleotides, the CDR3 is TGTGCCAGCAGCTTGGCCAGTCGGAGCGTGACCCAGTACTTC.

V is TRBV6-1 and J is TRBJ1-2, with TRBD1 as a possible D gene (5 bases). CDR1 and CDR2 (germline): MNHNS, SASEGT. The CDR3 has 14 amino acids. With 6 bases removed from V and 7 bases from J, the gap between germline ends came to 18 bases. The CDR3 coding sequence is TGTGCCAGCAGCACCAACCCCGGGGGGGGTGGCTACACCTTC. Translation gives CASSTNPGGGGYTF.

This sequence joins TRBV5-1 and TRBJ2-7; 10 bases agree with TRBD1. CDR3 length equals 15 residues. Germline CDR1 reads SGHRS; CDR2 reads YFSETQ. V lost 6 bases to trimming and J lost 4 bases; unmatched junction nucleotides: 10. The CDR3 nucleotides are TGCGCCAGCAAAAGGTCGGGACAGGGGAGATACGAGCAGTACTTC. The encoded protein is CASKRSGQGRYEQYF.

The chain combines TRBV9 with TRBJ2-3; a possible D gene is TRBD2 (6 bases). CDR1 and CDR2 (germline): SGDLS, YYNGEE. This CDR3 contains 16 residues. Trimming took 0 bases from V and 0 from J, leaving 11 bases between them. The CDR3 DNA reads TGTGCCAGCAGCGTAGGGACTATACCTAGCACAGATACGCAGTATTTT. Translation gives CASSVGTIPSTDTQYF. The entire variable domain, with the rest obtained from reference TRBV9 and TRBJ2-3, is as follows: DSGVTQTPKHLITATGQRVTLRCSPRSGDLSVYWYQQSLDQGLQFLIQYYNGEERAKGNILERFSAQQFPDLHSELNLSSLELGDSALYFCASSVGTIPSTDTQYFGPGTRLTVL.

The chain employs TRBV12-5 and TRBJ2-3; D is uncertain. The CDR3 is 19 amino acids. CDR1 and CDR2 (germline): LGHNT, FRNRAP. V dropped 7 bases and J dropped 2 bases, with 28 bases sitting between them. Here the CDR3 reads CASVCCLERHKIVTDTQYF. The CDR3 bases are TGTGCTAGTGTCTGCTGCTTGGAGCGTCATAAGATAGTCACAGATACGCAGTATTTT.